This T cell receptor (beta chain) originates from a study of blood T cell repertoires in COVID-19. Original handling: Cell counts per sample came from amplifying reference gene primers. Measured with immunoSEQ multiplex PCR; TCRdb has only the in-frame clones, and not every one. V and J calls and clone size are as listed in that table; D and trimming were resolved from the DNA. The sample consists of roughly 100,000 clones, about nine tenths of them appearing once. Germline-derived CDR1 and CDR2 are SGHTA and FQGNSA. This CDR3 spans 15 amino acids. Trimming stripped 3 bases from V and 7 bases from J, with 13 bases between.

The chain is built from TRBV7-2 and TRBJ1-6; possible D gene TRBD1, 5 bases. The sequenced sample was peripheral blood. The origin of this receptor is a man aged 18-30 years with acute or convalescent COVID-19. CDR3 nucleotide sequence: TGTGCCAGCAGCTTGTCAGGGAACCCGAATTCACCCCTCCACTTT. Translated, it gives CASSLSGNPNSPLHF.